This T cell receptor beta chain was obtained from a study of OX40 agonist ivuxolimab in advanced cancers. Looking at the study overall: Prior therapy, whether anti-PD-1, anti-PD-L1 or anti-CTLA-4, was allowed, and about 39% had some.

This CDR3 has 14 amino acids. Looked up from germline, CDR1 is SGDLS and CDR2 is YYNGEE. V lost 0 bases, J lost 8 bases, and 11 bases lay in between. General study findings and limits: There was clonal expansion of CD4+ and CD8+ blood T cells by week 6 at 0.1 to 3.0 mg/kg.

This table comes from immunoSEQ multiplex PCR, and its TCRdb copy is limited to in-frame clones, with some not included. The profile shows 11,000 or so clones, approximately 86% of them singletons. In regard to this clone: Its target is not known.

The material was CD4+ or CD8+ T cells sorted from blood, obtained in a trial of the OX40 agonist ivuxolimab. The V and J genes are TRBV9 and TRBJ1-4; the D gene is possibly TRBD1 (5 bases). The TCR was taken from an adult with an advanced solid tumor such as melanoma, head and neck, liver or kidney cancer. This CDR3 is CASSVGGVREKLFF. CDR3 nucleotide sequence: TGTGCCAGCAGCGTAGGAGGGGTTCGAGAAAAACTGTTTTTT. The full variable domain, completed using reference TRBV9 and TRBJ1-4, is DSGVTQTPKHLITATGQRVTLRCSPRSGDLSVYWYQQSLDQGLQFLIQYYNGEERAKGNILERFSAQQFPDLHSELNLSSLELGDSALYFCASSVGGVREKLFFGSGTQLSVL.